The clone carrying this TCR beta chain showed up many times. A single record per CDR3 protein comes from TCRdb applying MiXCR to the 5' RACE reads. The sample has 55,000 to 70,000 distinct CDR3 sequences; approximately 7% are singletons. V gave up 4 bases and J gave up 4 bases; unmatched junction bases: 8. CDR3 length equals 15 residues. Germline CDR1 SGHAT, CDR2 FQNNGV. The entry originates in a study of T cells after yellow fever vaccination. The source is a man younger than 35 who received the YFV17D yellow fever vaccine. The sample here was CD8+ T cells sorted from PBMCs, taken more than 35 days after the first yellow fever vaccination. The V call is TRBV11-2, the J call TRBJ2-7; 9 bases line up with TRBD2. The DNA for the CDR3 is TGTGCCAGCAGCTCCCCAGAGCGGGGGGAGTACGAGCAGTACTTC. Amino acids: CASSSPERGEYEQYF.